Following are 14 T cell receptor beta chains from one sample sequenced in a study of blood T cell repertoires in COVID-19. TCRdb's copy holds only in-frame clones and misses some; the assay was immunoSEQ multiplex PCR. The repertoire includes some 210,000 clones, 80% to 85% of them detected once, and approximately 9% sits in the top ten. The sequencing input was PBMCs or T cells enriched from blood (not recorded which). Source of these receptors: a woman aged 45-65 years with acute COVID-19.

The chain uses TRBV11-2 and TRBJ1-4, with D perhaps TRBD1 (6 bases). The CDR3 spans 15 residues. Germline loops: CDR1 SGHAT, CDR2 FQNNGV. V lost 1 base and J 8 bases, leaving 14 bases between the germline ends. The CDR3 DNA reads as TGTGCCAGCAGCTTAGTCGGGGGGCTAACGGAAAAACTGTTTTTT. Amino acid sequence: CASSLVGGLTEKLFF.

The J gene is TRBJ1-3, the V gene TRBV29-1; 10 nucleotides align to TRBD1. V dropped 6 bases and J dropped 2; count of bases not matched to a gene: 1. Per germline, CDR1 SQVTM and CDR2 ANQGSEA. This CDR3 comprises 13 residues. CDR3 sequence (DNA): TGCAGCGTAGGACAGGGGGCTGGAAACACCATATATTTT. It codes for CSVGQGAGNTIYF.

This chain links TRBV9 with TRBJ1-1, with D perhaps matching TRBD1 (5 bases). The CDR3 spans 14 residues. The germline gives CDR1 SGDLS, CDR2 YYNGEE. V lost 1 base and J lost 4, with 11 bases in between. In DNA, the CDR3 is TGTGCCAGCAGCGTACAGGGTCAGGCCACTGAAGCTTTCTTT. Amino acid sequence: CASSVQGQATEAFF.

The genes are TRBV30 and TRBJ2-2, with D possibly being TRBD2 (5 bases). There are 20 residues in the CDR3. Germline V gene lookup returns CDR1 GTSNPN and CDR2 SVGIG (reference sequence). Trimming removed 3 bases at V and 0 bases at J, with 26 bases between. CDR3 region: CAWRARYLGGLPANTGELFF. DNA of the CDR3: TGTGCCTGGAGGGCTCGCTACCTAGGAGGATTGCCCGCGAACACCGGGGAGCTGTTTTTT.

The chain carries TRBV7-3 and TRBJ2-6; the D is unclear. The CDR3 totals 16 residues. Germline CDR1 reads SGHTA; CDR2 reads FQGTGA. Trimming pared 5 bases from V and 0 bases from J, leaving 11 bases between. CDR3 protein: CASSAAPLSGANVLTF. CDR3 DNA: TGTGCCAGCAGCGCGGCGCCTCTCTCTGGGGCCAACGTCCTGACTTTC.

This chain connects TRBV5-1 to TRBJ1-3; unclear D gene. The CDR3 is 12 residues long. Germline V lookup: CDR1 SGHRS, CDR2 YFSETQ. Trimming shortened V by 5 bases and J by 4 bases, and 7 bases separated the two germline ends. The CDR3 nucleotides are TGCGCCAGCAGTCCGGAGGGAAACACCATATATTTT. This codes for CASSPEGNTIYF.

This clone was counted a few times. The chain joins TRBV10-3 to TRBJ1-1, with TRBD1 matching 8 bases. The CDR3 is made up of 15 amino acids. Losses at the gene ends were 1 base for V and 5 bases for J; bases not matched to a gene: 6. CDR1 and CDR2 (germline): ENHRY, SYGVKD. The CDR3 spells CAISEWAGGGTEAFF. CDR3 in DNA: TGTGCCATCAGTGAGTGGGCAGGGGGCGGAACTGAAGCTTTCTTT.

The rearrangement links TRBV3-1 (or the pseudogene TRBV3-2) to TRBJ2-5; weak D call: TRBD2 (6 bases). CDR1 is LGHDT, CDR2 YNNKEL, per germline (reference sequence). The CDR3 has 16 amino acids. Trimming pared 0 bases from V and 4 bases from J, leaving 15 bases between. DNA for the CDR3: TGTGCCAGCAGCCAAGACCCCCCGAGCGGGCGAGAGACCCAGTACTTC. Amino acids: CASSQDPPSGRETQYF.

This chain joins TRBV6-4 and TRBJ1-1, with D possibly matching TRBD1 (5 bases). Germline V gives CDR1 MRHNA, CDR2 SNTAGT. V was pared by 6 bases and J by 4 bases, with 12 bases between. The CDR3 consists of 13 residues. CDR3: CASSLTASTEAFF. Here the CDR3 DNA reads TGTGCCAGCAGCCTGACAGCATCCACTGAAGCTTTCTTT.

This clone appeared a single time. The rearrangement joins TRBV9 to TRBJ2-3, with TRBD2 matching 8 bases. With V trimmed by 2 bases and J by 1 base, 6 bases remained unmatched. This CDR3 is built from 16 residues. The germline V gene encodes CDR1 SGDLS and CDR2 YYNGEE. The CDR3 is CASSVDPSGRTDTQYF. CDR3 DNA: TGTGCCAGCAGCGTGGATCCTAGCGGGCGCACAGATACGCAGTATTTT.

The V and J genes are TRBV28 and TRBJ2-7; 7 bases map to TRBD1. Per germline, CDR1 MDHEN and CDR2 SYDVKM. The CDR3 extends over 14 amino acids. Unmatched junction bases numbered 17, after V lost 9 bases and J lost 9 bases. Here the CDR3 reads CASGLPGQTSGQYF. The CDR3 nucleotides are TGTGCCAGTGGTTTACCGGGACAGACCTCCGGGCAGTACTTC.

The gene calls are TRBV24-1 and TRBJ2-1; D might be TRBD2 (7 bases). This CDR3 spans 14 amino acids. Trimming shortened V by 3 bases and J by 10 bases, and 15 bases separated the two germline ends. Per the germline V gene, CDR1 is KGHDR and CDR2 is SFDVKD. CDR3 in DNA: TGTGCCACCAGTGATCACAGGGAAGCGGGAGAGCAGTTCTTC. Translation gives CATSDHREAGEQFF.

The CDR3 loop is CASSGLAGAFEQYF. In DNA, the CDR3 is TGTGCCAGCAGCGGACTAGCGGGAGCCTTCGAGCAGTACTTC. The V gene is TRBV27, the J gene TRBJ2-7; the match to TRBD2 covers 13 bases. CDR3 size: 14 residues. J was trimmed by 6 bases and V by 6 bases; bases with no gene match: 5. Looked up from germline, CDR1 is MNHEY and CDR2 is SMNVEV (reference sequence).

In this sample, this clone turned up a few times. V and J are TRBV7-9 and TRBJ1-2; the match to TRBD1 covers 7 bases. Germline CDR1 reads SEHNR; CDR2 reads FQNEAQ (reference sequence). The V segment lost 0 bases and the J segment 1 base; nucleotides outside the gene matches: 11. This CDR3 spans 18 amino acids. The CDR3 DNA follows: TGTGCCAGCAGCTTAGCGGCCTTCTTGGACAGGAATAACTATGGCTACACCTTC. This sequence encodes CASSLAAFLDRNNYGYTF. The variable domain in full, with the rest retrieved from reference TRBV7-9 and TRBJ1-2, is DTGVSQNPRHKITKRGQNVTFRCDPISEHNRLYWYRQTLGQGPEFLTYFQNEAQLEKSRLLSDRFSAERPKGSFSTLEIQRTEQGDSAMYLCASSLAAFLDRNNYGYTFGSGTRLTVV.